This entry concerns a single TCR beta chain. What it binds is unknown. These data come from a study of post-analysis software for immune sequencing data. Findings and limits, study-wide: People with multiple sclerosis had a significantly lower normalized Chao1 diversity than controls did. Controls had lower frequencies than patients of a few TRBV segments, which included TRBV5-6, TRBV5-1 and TRBV20-1.

Every TCR beta cDNA library bore unique molecular identifiers. Once roughly 0.9 to 11 million T cells were used, roughly 490,000 cDNA molecules resulted. Via MiXCR, TCRdb re-called the PCR reads, giving one row per CDR3 protein. The sample contains under 900,000 distinct CDR3 sequences, around 53% of which appear only once. V dropped 0 bases and J dropped 9; count of bases not matched to a gene: 11. The CDR3 length is 16 residues. Germline CDR1 is WNHNN and CDR2 is SYGVQD (reference sequence). The sequenced sample consisted of blood. This TCR was sampled from a girl under 18 with multiple sclerosis. The J gene is TRBJ2-1, the V gene TRBV10-1; TRBD2 agrees at 7 bases. CDR3 nucleotides: TGCGCCAGCAGTGAGTCTACGGGGGTTTCGGGGGGTGAGCAGTTCTTC. It yields the protein CASSESTGVSGGEQFF.